These 27 T cell receptor beta chains were sequenced from one sample in a study of OX40 agonist ivuxolimab in advanced cancers. The data were produced by immunoSEQ multiplex PCR, yet TCRdb's version contains in-frame clones alone and is incomplete. The table shows some 62,000 clones, with around four fifths occurring only once. The source material was CD4+ or CD8+ T cells sorted from blood, sampled in a trial of the OX40 agonist ivuxolimab. The receptors stem from an adult with an advanced solid tumor such as melanoma, head and neck, liver or kidney cancer.

The genes are TRBV5-1 and TRBJ1-2; perhaps TRBD1 as D (5 bases). Germline-derived CDR1 and CDR2 are SGHRS and YFSETQ. Trimming took off 5 bases at V and 2 bases at J, with 13 bases between the two ends. CDR3 length equals 14 residues. For the CDR3, the DNA is TGCGCCAGCAGGTCGACTTCAGGGAACTATGGCTACACCTTC. Translation gives CASRSTSGNYGYTF.

This chain uses TRBV15 with TRBJ2-3; D might be TRBD1 or TRBD2, each matching 5 bases. Germline V gene lookup returns CDR1 LNHNV and CDR2 YYDKDF (reference sequence). The CDR3 sequence is 17 residues long. V was trimmed by 2 bases and J by 6 bases, leaving 21 bases between them. The CDR3: CATSRHSGTNKRDTQYF. The CDR3 DNA reads TGTGCCACCAGCAGACACTCCGGGACGAATAAAAGGGATACGCAGTATTTT.

V gene TRBV14 combines with J gene TRBJ2-1; D is perhaps TRBD2 (11 bases). Trimming removed 4 bases at V and 9 bases at J, with 37 bases between. This CDR3 contains 21 residues. CDR1 is SGHDN and CDR2 is FVKESK in the germline V gene. CDR3 sequence reads: CASSPQHWDRGTSGSDGEQFF. The CDR3 DNA follows: TGTGCCAGCAGCCCCCAACACTGGGACAGGGGAACTAGCGGGAGCGACGGTGAGCAGTTCTTC. The complete variable domain, with remaining parts taken from reference TRBV14 and TRBJ2-1, reads EAGVTQFPSHSVIEKGQTVTLRCDPISGHDNLYWYRRVMGKEIKFLLHFVKESKQDESGMPNNRFLAERTGGTYSTLKVQPAELEDSGVYFCASSPQHWDRGTSGSDGEQFFGPGTRLTVL.

This clone has just a few counts. V usage is TRBV12-5 and J usage is TRBJ1-5, with 10 bases that match TRBD1. CDR1 and CDR2 (germline): LGHNT, FRNRAP. Unmatched junction bases numbered 2, after V lost 2 bases and J lost 7 bases. The length of the CDR3 is 14 residues. CDR3 bases: TGTGCTAGTGGTTTGAGGGACAGGGGACAGCCCCAGCATTTT. Translating it yields CASGLRDRGQPQHF.

The V call is TRBV7-9, the J call TRBJ2-3, with TRBD2 matching 8 bases. The length of the CDR3 is 19 residues. Germline loops: CDR1 SEHNR, CDR2 FQNEAQ (reference sequence). The junction had 21 bases not matched to a gene; V was cut back by 3 bases and J by 7 bases. The CDR3 sequence: CASSFMADPSSAGGNTQYF. Written as DNA, the CDR3 is TGTGCCAGCAGCTTTATGGCAGACCCTAGCAGTGCGGGAGGAAATACGCAGTATTTT.

Concerning this clone itself: At one end, the junction sequence differs from germline, possibly due to a read error. The V gene is TRBV18, the J gene TRBJ1-2; D possibly corresponds to TRBD1 (6 bases). The CDR3 contains 13 residues. Germline CDR1 reads KGHSH; CDR2 reads LQKENI. For the CDR3, the DNA is TGTGCCAGCTCTCCACAGGGTACGGATGGCTACACCTTC. It is translated as CASSPQGTDGYTF.

The table lists this clone with a few counts. V and J are TRBV28 and TRBJ1-2, with a possible D match to TRBD1 (6 bases). Germline values: CDR1 MDHEN, CDR2 SYDVKM. The V end lost 6 bases, the J end lost 4 bases, and 15 bases lay between the germline ends. This CDR3 has 14 amino acids. The CDR3 is CASSIQQGSYGYTF. The CDR3 DNA is TGTGCCAGCAGCATTCAGCAGGGGAGCTATGGCTACACCTTC.

The J gene is TRBJ2-1, the V gene TRBV11-2, with 7 bases matching TRBD2. With 1 base clipped from V and 3 bases from J, the junction kept 6 bases outside the gene matches. Germline V gene sequence: CDR1 SGHAT, CDR2 FQNNGV. This CDR3 is built from 16 residues. CDR3 loop: CASSLVVSSGYNEQFF. The DNA for the CDR3 is TGTGCCAGCAGCTTAGTCGTCTCTAGCGGCTACAATGAGCAGTTCTTC. Supplemented by reference TRBV11-2 and TRBJ2-1, the full variable domain reads EAGVAQSPRYKIIEKRQSVAFWCNPISGHATLYWYQQILGQGPKLLIQFQNNGVVDDSQLPKDRFSAERLKGVDSTLKIQPAKLEDSAVYLCASSLVVSSGYNEQFFGPGTRLTVL.

This chain uses TRBV28 with TRBJ2-1, with 8 positions matching TRBD2. V trimming: 6 bases; J trimming: 4 bases; junction bases outside the gene matches: 17. This CDR3 spans 18 amino acids. Germline V lookup: CDR1 MDHEN, CDR2 SYDVKM. CDR3 DNA: TGTGCCAGCAGCCCGACTAGCGAGGATAGGGGCGTGTACAATGAGCAGTTCTTC. It translates to CASSPTSEDRGVYNEQFF.

The chain links TRBV10-1 to TRBJ2-1; tentative D call: TRBD2 (6 bases). The CDR3 has 13 residues. Trimming removed 11 bases from V and 8 bases from J, with 19 bases in between. Germline V gene lookup returns CDR1 WNHNN and CDR2 SYGVQD (reference sequence). The CDR3 spells CADEVGSVDEQFF. The DNA of the CDR3 is TGCGCCGACGAGGTCGGGAGTGTCGATGAGCAGTTCTTC.

A single count supports this clone. CDR3 sequence reads: CASSSWRGRRNQPQHF. CDR3 nucleotides: TGTGCCAGCAGTTCTTGGAGGGGGCGACGCAATCAGCCCCAGCATTTT. The chain couples TRBV28 to TRBJ1-5; 7 nucleotides match TRBD1. Germline V gene data show CDR1 as MDHEN and CDR2 as SYDVKM. With 4 bases clipped from V and 2 bases from J, the junction kept 8 bases outside the gene matches. The CDR3 spans 16 residues. The full variable domain, in which reference TRBV28 and TRBJ1-5 provide the parts outside the CDR3, is DVKVTQSSRYLVKRTGEKVFLECVQDMDHENMFWYRQDPGLGLRLIYFSYDVKMKEKGDIPEGYSVSREKKERFSLILESASTNQTSMYLCASSSWRGRRNQPQHFGDGTRLSIL.

This rearrangement joins TRBV2 to TRBJ1-6; the D is unclear. CDR3 length: 14 residues. Germline V gene sequence: CDR1 SNHLY, CDR2 FYNNEI. The V gene lost 3 bases and the J gene lost 0 bases, with 3 bases spanning the gap. The CDR3 sequence: CASSDGSYNSPLHF. As DNA, the CDR3 is TGTGCCAGCAGTGACGGCTCCTATAATTCACCCCTCCACTTT.

The rearrangement links TRBV2 to TRBJ2-2, with D tentatively TRBD2 (5 bases). Germline V lookup: CDR1 SNHLY, CDR2 FYNNEI. This CDR3 has 15 residues. Trimming cost V 3 bases and J 0 bases, with 8 bases left between them. The CDR3 DNA reads TGTGCCAGCAGTGATAGAGCGGCGAACACCGGGGAGCTGTTTTTT. Translating gives CASSDRAANTGELFF. The full variable domain, with the rest looked up from reference TRBV2 and TRBJ2-2, is EPEVTQTPSHQVTQMGQEVILRCVPISNHLYFYWYRQILGQKVEFLVSFYNNEISEKSEIFDDQFSVERPDGSNFTLKIRSTKLEDSAMYFCASSDRAANTGELFFGEGSRLTVL.

The genes are TRBV7-6 and TRBJ2-1; D gene ambiguous. Trimming pared 0 bases from V and 5 bases from J, leaving 5 bases between. The germline gives CDR1 SGHVS, CDR2 FNYEAQ. The CDR3 totals 13 residues. DNA of the CDR3: TGTGCCAGCAGCTTAGCGCTTGACAATGAGCAGTTCTTC. The encoded protein is CASSLALDNEQFF.

The chain employs TRBV28 and TRBJ2-7; tentatively, D is TRBD2 (5 bases). V was pared by 4 bases and J by 4 bases, with 11 bases between. The V gene's germline CDR1 is MDHEN and CDR2 SYDVKM. The CDR3 totals 13 residues. This CDR3 is CASSSGVVYEQYF. Here the CDR3 DNA reads TGTGCCAGCAGTTCCGGGGTCGTATACGAGCAGTACTTC.

This clone has just one count. The chain joins TRBV12-2 to TRBJ2-3; the table's D call TRBD2 went unverified against the DNA. TRBV12-2 counts as a pseudogene. The CDR3 loop spans 15 amino acids. The CDR3 is CASRSSSGEKDTQYF. The DNA of the CDR3 is TGTGCAAGTCGCTCCTCTAGCGGAGAGAAGGATACGCAGTATTTT.

The rearrangement links TRBV11-2 to TRBJ2-7; D tentatively fits TRBD1 or TRBD2 (6 bases each). The CDR3 has 15 residues. CDR1 SGHAT and CDR2 FQNNGV come from the germline V gene. V lost 3 bases and J lost 3, with 15 bases in between. CDR3 loop: CASSFPGGSRYEQYF. The CDR3 DNA sequence: TGTGCCAGCAGCTTCCCCGGGGGCAGCCGCTACGAGCAGTACTTC.

V is TRBV18 and J is TRBJ2-2, with D perhaps TRBD1 (5 bases). V was cut by 5 bases and J by 0 bases, with 13 bases left in between. Germline lookup yields CDR1 KGHSH and CDR2 LQKENI. CDR3 length equals 16 residues. This chain's CDR3 is CASSGYRHANTGELFF. CDR3 DNA: TGTGCCAGCTCAGGCTACAGGCACGCGAACACCGGGGAGCTGTTTTTT.

CDR3 protein: CASSVGLAGGPSNIQYF. The CDR3 DNA is TGTGCCAGCAGCGTAGGACTAGCGGGAGGGCCCTCGAACATTCAGTACTTC. The V and J genes are TRBV5-4 and TRBJ2-4; 15 nucleotides match TRBD2. Germline V CDR1 and CDR2: SGHNT, YYREEE (reference sequence). Trimming at V came to 4 bases and at J to 7 bases, leaving 9 bases not matched to a gene. The CDR3 extends over 17 amino acids.

The V and J genes are TRBV7-9 and TRBJ2-3; 7 bases are a match to TRBD2. Germline assignment: CDR1 SEHNR and CDR2 FQNEAQ (reference sequence). CDR3 length: 17 residues. With V trimmed by 4 bases and J by 1 base, 11 bases remained unmatched. CDR3 nucleotide sequence: TGTGCCAGCAGCTGGGGGACGGGGGGTTTTGGCACAGATACGCAGTATTTT. As protein: CASSWGTGGFGTDTQYF.

This clone came up once. The rearrangement uses TRBV4-1 and TRBJ2-7, with 9 bases identical to TRBD1. The CDR3 sequence is 14 residues long. CDR1 MGHRA and CDR2 YSYEKL come from the germline V gene. V was pared by 1 base and J by 9 bases, with 7 bases of the junction left unmatched. CDR3 region: CASSQVGQGPGQYF. For the CDR3, the DNA is TGCGCCAGCAGCCAAGTGGGACAGGGCCCAGGGCAGTACTTC.

This clone was picked up one time. This chain joins TRBV2 and TRBJ2-1; 10 bases fit TRBD2. The CDR3 extends over 17 amino acids. With 4 bases clipped from V and 11 bases from J, the junction kept 17 bases outside the gene matches. Germline values: CDR1 SNHLY, CDR2 FYNNEI. The CDR3 region has the DNA TGTGCCAGCAGTGTCTCCCGGACTAGCGGATTTACAAGGAAGCAGTTCTTC. It codes for CASSVSRTSGFTRKQFF.

The chain carries TRBV6-1 and TRBJ2-3; TRBD2 agrees at 11 bases. Germline loops: CDR1 MNHNS, CDR2 SASEGT. After removal of 7 bases from V and 1 base from J, the junction contained 1 base not matched to a gene. The CDR3 is 14 amino acids. CDR3 region: CASKGLAGTDTQYF. The CDR3 nucleotides read TGTGCCAGCAAGGGACTAGCGGGCACAGATACGCAGTATTTT.

V and J are TRBV19 and TRBJ2-2; 7 bases are shared with TRBD1. This CDR3 comprises 14 residues. Per the germline V gene, CDR1 is LNHDA and CDR2 is SQIVND (reference sequence). V lost 3 bases, J lost 4 bases, and 2 bases stayed unmatched. Written as DNA, the CDR3 is TGTGCCAGTAGTATCAAGGGGGCCACCGGGGAGCTGTTTTTT. It yields the protein CASSIKGATGELFF.

This chain uses TRBV5-1 with TRBJ1-1; tentatively, D is TRBD1 (5 bases). CDR3 size: 15 residues. The ends were cut back, 1 base at V and 3 bases at J, with 13 bases in the middle. Germline V gene sequence: CDR1 SGHRS, CDR2 YFSETQ. CDR3 loop: CASSLTVGPDTEAFF. Here the CDR3 DNA reads TGCGCCAGCAGCTTGACGGTGGGACCAGACACTGAAGCTTTCTTT.

The chain uses TRBV2 and TRBJ2-5, with D unclear. Trimming pared 6 bases from V and 3 bases from J, leaving 11 bases between. CDR3 length equals 13 residues. Per germline, CDR1 SNHLY and CDR2 FYNNEI. The CDR3 nucleotides are TGTGCCAGCAGGGAGTCAGAAGAAGAGACCCAGTACTTC. Its translation: CASRESEEETQYF.

The rearrangement links TRBV2 to TRBJ1-5; 7 bases are shared with TRBD1. Trimming removed 4 bases from V and 11 bases from J; junction bases left unmatched: 5. The CDR3 extends over 12 amino acids. From germline, CDR1 is SNHLY and CDR2 FYNNEI. CDR3 sequence: CASSGGGASQHF. As DNA, the CDR3 is TGTGCCAGCAGTGGAGGGGGCGCGTCCCAGCATTTT.